The present TCR beta chain was sequenced within a study of memory CD4+ T cells and cytomegalovirus serostatus. The CDR3 length is 17 residues. The V end was cut by 7 bases, the J end by 10 bases, with 28 bases between. Germline CDR1 reads MRHNA; CDR2 reads SNTAGT. The sort gate was single viable CD3+CD4+CD8-CD45RO+ cells for memory CD4+ T cells. Measured with immunoSEQ multiplex PCR; TCRdb has only the in-frame clones, and not every one. This sample yields approximately 63,000 clones, of which over 60% are seen a single time; approximately 0.5% belongs to the top ten. Material for sequencing was memory CD4+ T cells from blood. This chain connects TRBV6-4 to TRBJ1-4; unclear D gene. The source of this sequence is an adult in good health and CMV-seronegative. Some clones in this sample may be carry-over from other donors' samples. CDR3 residues: CASKLHFSAKTSGKLFF. CDR3 DNA: TGTGCCAGCAAATTACACTTCTCGGCCAAAACTAGTGGAAAACTGTTTTTT.